These 29 T cell receptor beta chains originate from one sample sequenced in a study of human T cells and chemical hapten exposure. Each CDR3 protein gets one entry after TCRdb re-called the RACE reads with MiXCR. The sample yields 150,000 to 200,000 distinct CDR3 sequences, around 30% seen once. Stated time point: patch test 3, about 24 weeks after DPC sensitization. The treatment: therapeutic diphenylcyclopropenone sensitization with weekly scalp DPC. Sequencing used whole blood, obtained in connection with sensitization to the hapten diphenylcyclopropenone (DPC). These receptors were obtained from a woman between 18 and 30 years old with alopecia areata. Some clones in this sample may be carry-over from other donors' samples.

The genes are TRBV5-4 and TRBJ1-2; D not resolved. Trimming pared 1 base from V and 1 base from J, leaving 11 bases between. Germline-derived CDR1 and CDR2 are SGHNT and YYREEE (reference sequence). CDR3 size: 15 residues. The CDR3 bases are TGTGCCAGCAGCTTGCTCTCAACGGTTAACTATGGCTACACCTTC. Residues: CASSLLSTVNYGYTF.

This clonotype was seen a few times. This chain connects TRBV28 to TRBJ1-1; 8 bases line up with TRBD1. Per germline, CDR1 MDHEN and CDR2 SYDVKM. V lost 0 bases to trimming and J lost 6 bases; unmatched junction nucleotides: 9. CDR3 length equals 16 residues. The CDR3 sequence is CASSLWARGLLAEAFF. The CDR3 DNA follows: TGTGCCAGCAGTTTATGGGCCAGGGGGCTTTTGGCTGAAGCTTTCTTT.

This chain links TRBV6-2 or TRBV6-3 with TRBJ1-5; 8 bases map to TRBD1. Germline CDR1 and CDR2: MNHEY and SVGEGT. The CDR3 covers 15 residues. V dropped 7 bases and J dropped 5; count of bases not matched to a gene: 10. CDR3: CASIKGRGPHQPQHF. The CDR3 nucleotides read TGTGCCAGCATTAAGGGCAGGGGGCCCCATCAGCCCCAGCATTTT.

Note on this clonotype: A much larger clone lies a single base off, so this may be a read error. This chain's CDR3 is CASSLVDKPYKQYF. CDR3 DNA sequence: TGTGCCAGCAGCTTAGTAGACAAGCCCTACAAGCAGTACTTC. The chain employs TRBV7-9 and TRBJ2-7; D not certain. The CDR3 contains 14 residues. Germline V CDR1 and CDR2: SEHNR, FQNEAQ (reference sequence).

This sequence joins TRBV12-3 or TRBV12-4 and TRBJ2-1; TRBD2 matches 7 bases. The CDR3 is 15 residues long. Unmatched junction bases numbered 5, after V lost 3 bases and J lost 3 bases. CDR3 bases: TGTGCCAGCAGTTTCTCTAGCGGACTCTACAATGAGCAGTTCTTC. This codes for CASSFSSGLYNEQFF.

This clonotype was counted between two and nine times. The gene calls are TRBV5-6 and TRBJ1-1; 8 bases match TRBD1. Losses at the gene ends were 4 bases for V and 0 bases for J; bases not matched to a gene: 11. CDR3 length: 17 amino acids. The germline gives CDR1 SGHDT, CDR2 YYEEEE. The CDR3 DNA reads TGTGCCAGCAGCGCTGACAGGGGAAGAATAGTGAACACTGAAGCTTTCTTT. It specifies CASSADRGRIVNTEAFF.

This rearrangement joins TRBV18 to TRBJ1-4, with no clear D. Germline CDR1 and CDR2: KGHSH and LQKENI. Trimming left V 4 bases short and J 4 bases short, with 4 bases between. This CDR3 region has 12 residues. In DNA form, the CDR3 reads TGTGCCAGCTCACGCCTTAATGAAAAACTGTTTTTT. Translation gives CASSRLNEKLFF.

The rearrangement links TRBV6-2 or TRBV6-3 to TRBJ2-5; D unresolved. This CDR3 contains 13 residues. Germline-derived CDR1 and CDR2 are MNHEY and SVGEGT. The V end lost 7 bases, the J end lost 2 bases, and 11 bases lay between the germline ends. The DNA of the CDR3 is TGTGCCAGCACGATGCTAATACAAGAGACCCAGTACTTC. This sequence encodes CASTMLIQETQYF.

The genes are TRBV18 and TRBJ2-7; TRBD1 is a possible D gene (6 bases). There are 14 residues in the CDR3. Trimming took off 1 base at V and 5 bases at J, with 12 bases between the two ends. Germline CDR1 KGHSH, CDR2 LQKENI. The CDR3: CASSPRDTRNEQYF. In DNA form, the CDR3 reads TGTGCCAGCTCACCACGGGACACTAGGAACGAGCAGTACTTC. Full variable domain (rest looked up from reference TRBV18 and TRBJ2-7): NAGVMQNPRHLVRRRGQEARLRCSPMKGHSHVYWYRQLPEEGLKFMVYLQKENIIDESGMPKERFSAEFPKEGPSILRIQQVVRGDSAAYFCASSPRDTRNEQYFGPGTRLTVT.

This clonotype turned up a few times. This chain links TRBV5-4 with TRBJ1-5, with a weak D call TRBD1 (5 bases). Germline assignment: CDR1 SGHNT and CDR2 YYREEE (reference sequence). The ends were cut back, 0 bases at V and 0 bases at J, with 7 bases in the middle. CDR3 length: 15 amino acids. DNA of the CDR3: TGTGCCAGCAGCTTGGGGGGCCTTAGCAATCAGCCCCAGCATTTT. Amino acid sequence: CASSLGGLSNQPQHF.

The chain employs TRBV5-1 and TRBJ2-3; TRBD2 agrees at 12 bases. Germline CDR1 and CDR2: SGHRS and YFSETQ. V lost 4 bases and J lost 2; bases outside the gene matches: 8. The CDR3 is 17 residues long. The CDR3 DNA is TGCGCCAGCAGCCCAGGGACTAGCGGGCCATCCACAGATACGCAGTATTTT. Its protein is CASSPGTSGPSTDTQYF.

The chain is built from TRBV7-2 and TRBJ2-3; D is possibly TRBD2 (6 bases). Trimming removed 5 bases from V and 1 base from J, with 13 bases in between. The CDR3 spans 15 residues. The germline CDR1 and CDR2 sequences are SGHTA and FQGNSA. As DNA, the CDR3 is TGTGCCAGCAGCCTCTGGGGGGTGGGCACAGATACGCAGTATTTT. It encodes CASSLWGVGTDTQYF.

This clonotype was counted between two and nine times. This rearrangement joins TRBV4-3 to TRBJ2-3; D is possibly TRBD1 or TRBD2 (5 bases each). Germline CDR1 is LGHNA and CDR2 is YSLEER. The germline V and J ends were trimmed by 4 bases and 6 bases, with 14 bases remaining between them. CDR3 size: 14 residues. CDR3 DNA: TGCGCCAGCAGCCCAGGGTCCACGGGGGATACGCAGTATTTT. Amino acids: CASSPGSTGDTQYF.

The chain couples TRBV29-1 to TRBJ2-3, with 10 bases matching TRBD2. This CDR3 has 15 amino acids. Germline V gene data show CDR1 as SQVTM and CDR2 as ANQGSEA. J lost 4 bases, V lost 6 bases, and 10 bases had no gene match. Written as DNA, the CDR3 is TGCAGCGTCATGATGGCTAGCGGGAGTGCAGATACGCAGTATTTT. Residues: CSVMMASGSADTQYF.

The genes are TRBV29-1 and TRBJ2-3; D is unclear. The germline V gene has CDR1 SQVTM and CDR2 ANQGSEA. This CDR3 has 12 amino acids. V gave up 5 bases and J gave up 0 bases, with 6 bases separating them. The CDR3 here is CSVQASTDTQYF. CDR3 DNA sequence: TGCAGCGTTCAAGCGAGCACAGATACGCAGTATTTT.

This clonotype showed up just a few times. The CDR3: CASSYTGGTEAFF. In DNA form, the CDR3 reads TGTGCCAGCAGTTACACGGGGGGCACTGAAGCTTTCTTT. The gene calls are TRBV6-2 or TRBV6-3 and TRBJ1-1; a possible D gene is TRBD1 (5 bases). The CDR3 covers 13 residues. Per germline, CDR1 MNHEY and CDR2 SVGEGT. V was trimmed by 2 bases and J by 4 bases, leaving 8 bases between them.

V and J are TRBV27 and TRBJ2-7; D is unresolved. The length of the CDR3 is 13 residues. CDR1 is MNHEY and CDR2 is SMNVEV in the germline V gene (reference sequence). V dropped 4 bases and J dropped 0 bases, with 7 bases sitting between them. The CDR3 loop reads CASSYSSSYEQYF. CDR3 DNA sequence: TGTGCCAGCAGTTACTCTAGCTCCTACGAGCAGTACTTC.

As for this clonotype: One end of the junction does not line up with germline, which may come from a read error. The chain employs TRBV15 and TRBJ2-7; 9 bases are shared with TRBD1. This CDR3 is 14 amino acids long. Per germline, CDR1 LNHNV and CDR2 YYDKDF (reference sequence). The CDR3 nucleotides read TGTGTCACCAGCCCCGGGACAGGGACCTACGAGCAGTACTTC. Encoded protein: CVTSPGTGTYEQYF.

The sample holds one count of this clonotype. The chain employs TRBV10-1 and TRBJ1-1, with no clear D. From germline, CDR1 is WNHNN and CDR2 SYGVQD (reference sequence). The CDR3 runs to 10 residues. The germline V and J ends were trimmed by 6 bases and 8 bases, with 7 bases remaining between them. The CDR3 DNA reads TGCGCCAGCAGACAGCAAGAAGCTTTCTTT. Its translation: CASRQQEAFF.

This chain uses TRBV2 with TRBJ2-4; 7 bases agree with TRBD1. The CDR3 loop spans 16 amino acids. Unmatched junction bases numbered 10, after V lost 8 bases and J lost 0 bases. Germline V gene lookup returns CDR1 SNHLY and CDR2 FYNNEI. The chain's CDR3 is CASGRQGEIAKNIQYF. The CDR3 nucleotides are TGTGCCAGCGGTCGGCAGGGGGAGATAGCCAAAAACATTCAGTACTTC.

This clonotype has only a few counts. The chain links TRBV10-3 to TRBJ2-5; a weak D match, TRBD2 (6 bases). Trimming removed 3 bases at V and 2 bases at J, with 13 bases between. Germline assignment: CDR1 ENHRY and CDR2 SYGVKD. This CDR3 has 15 amino acids. CDR3 in DNA: TGTGCCATCAGTGACTCTGGGGAGGTTCAAGAGACCCAGTACTTC. Residues: CAISDSGEVQETQYF.

This rearrangement joins TRBV6-2 or TRBV6-3 to TRBJ2-3; possible D gene TRBD2, 5 bases. The CDR3 extends over 14 amino acids. V was trimmed by 8 bases and J by 2 bases, leaving 14 bases between them. CDR1 MNHEY and CDR2 SVGEGT come from the germline V gene. CDR3 DNA sequence: TGTGCCAGCGTGCACCAGGACTTCACAGATACGCAGTATTTT. This encodes CASVHQDFTDTQYF.

This clonotype came up a few times. J is TRBJ2-1 and V is TRBV7-2; 13 positions match TRBD2. The CDR3 extends over 16 amino acids. The germline V gene has CDR1 SGHTA and CDR2 FQGNSA. Trimming cost V 5 bases and J 9 bases; bases outside gene matches: 10. The CDR3 region is CASSLEGTSGVGEQFF. The DNA for the CDR3 is TGTGCCAGCAGCCTCGAGGGGACTAGCGGGGTTGGTGAGCAGTTCTTC.

This clonotype has a handful of counts. This chain connects TRBV29-1 to TRBJ2-2; 9 bases are shared with TRBD2. V was clipped by 5 bases and J by 7 bases; unmatched bases: 2. This CDR3 is 12 amino acids long. Germline V gene lookup returns CDR1 SQVTM and CDR2 ANQGSEA. CDR3 nucleotides: TGCAGCGTTAGCGGGAGGCACGGGGAGCTGTTTTTT. Translated: CSVSGRHGELFF.

This clonotype was counted ten times or more. This sequence joins TRBV3-1 and TRBJ2-1; 8 bases align to TRBD1. The CDR3 is 16 residues long. From germline, CDR1 is LGHDT and CDR2 YNNKEL (reference sequence). The trim removed 4 bases at V and 4 bases at J, leaving 9 bases unmatched. As DNA, the CDR3 is TGTGCCAGCAGCCCTACAGGGGGTGGGCTATACAATGAGCAGTTCTTC. Amino acids: CASSPTGGGLYNEQFF.

This clonotype was detected a few times. The chain couples TRBV29-1 to TRBJ2-2; D may be TRBD2 (6 bases). Per the germline V gene, CDR1 is SQVTM and CDR2 is ANQGSEA. Deletions cut 6 bases from V and 0 bases from J, with 17 bases between. The CDR3 length is 16 residues. CDR3 sequence reads: CSVRPGTGTNTGELFF. The DNA of the CDR3 is TGCAGCGTCCGTCCCGGGACTGGAACGAACACCGGGGAGCTGTTTTTT.

V and J are TRBV4-2 and TRBJ1-1; D not certain. V was pared by 0 bases and J by 4 bases, with 12 bases between. The CDR3 runs to 15 residues. Germline V gene data show CDR1 as LGHNA and CDR2 as YNFKEQ. CDR3 loop: CASSQELGVGTEAFF. The CDR3 DNA reads TGTGCCAGCAGCCAAGAGCTTGGGGTCGGCACTGAAGCTTTCTTT.

In its sample, this clonotype was seen a few times. This rearrangement joins TRBV4-3 to TRBJ1-1, with D tentatively TRBD1 (5 bases). Germline V gene data show CDR1 as LGHNA and CDR2 as YSLEER. V lost 4 bases, J lost 3 bases, and 15 bases lay in between. This CDR3 spans 15 amino acids. The CDR3 here is CASSPHWGRDTEAFF. The CDR3 nucleotides are TGCGCCAGCAGCCCCCATTGGGGCAGGGACACTGAAGCTTTCTTT.

The J gene is TRBJ2-2, the V gene TRBV9; TRBD1 is a possible D gene (5 bases). There are 13 residues in the CDR3. Germline CDR1 SGDLS, CDR2 YYNGEE. V lost 0 bases, J lost 6 bases, and 6 bases lay in between. For the CDR3, the DNA is TGTGCCAGCAGCGTAGAAGGGGCCGGGGAGCTGTTTTTT. Residues: CASSVEGAGELFF.